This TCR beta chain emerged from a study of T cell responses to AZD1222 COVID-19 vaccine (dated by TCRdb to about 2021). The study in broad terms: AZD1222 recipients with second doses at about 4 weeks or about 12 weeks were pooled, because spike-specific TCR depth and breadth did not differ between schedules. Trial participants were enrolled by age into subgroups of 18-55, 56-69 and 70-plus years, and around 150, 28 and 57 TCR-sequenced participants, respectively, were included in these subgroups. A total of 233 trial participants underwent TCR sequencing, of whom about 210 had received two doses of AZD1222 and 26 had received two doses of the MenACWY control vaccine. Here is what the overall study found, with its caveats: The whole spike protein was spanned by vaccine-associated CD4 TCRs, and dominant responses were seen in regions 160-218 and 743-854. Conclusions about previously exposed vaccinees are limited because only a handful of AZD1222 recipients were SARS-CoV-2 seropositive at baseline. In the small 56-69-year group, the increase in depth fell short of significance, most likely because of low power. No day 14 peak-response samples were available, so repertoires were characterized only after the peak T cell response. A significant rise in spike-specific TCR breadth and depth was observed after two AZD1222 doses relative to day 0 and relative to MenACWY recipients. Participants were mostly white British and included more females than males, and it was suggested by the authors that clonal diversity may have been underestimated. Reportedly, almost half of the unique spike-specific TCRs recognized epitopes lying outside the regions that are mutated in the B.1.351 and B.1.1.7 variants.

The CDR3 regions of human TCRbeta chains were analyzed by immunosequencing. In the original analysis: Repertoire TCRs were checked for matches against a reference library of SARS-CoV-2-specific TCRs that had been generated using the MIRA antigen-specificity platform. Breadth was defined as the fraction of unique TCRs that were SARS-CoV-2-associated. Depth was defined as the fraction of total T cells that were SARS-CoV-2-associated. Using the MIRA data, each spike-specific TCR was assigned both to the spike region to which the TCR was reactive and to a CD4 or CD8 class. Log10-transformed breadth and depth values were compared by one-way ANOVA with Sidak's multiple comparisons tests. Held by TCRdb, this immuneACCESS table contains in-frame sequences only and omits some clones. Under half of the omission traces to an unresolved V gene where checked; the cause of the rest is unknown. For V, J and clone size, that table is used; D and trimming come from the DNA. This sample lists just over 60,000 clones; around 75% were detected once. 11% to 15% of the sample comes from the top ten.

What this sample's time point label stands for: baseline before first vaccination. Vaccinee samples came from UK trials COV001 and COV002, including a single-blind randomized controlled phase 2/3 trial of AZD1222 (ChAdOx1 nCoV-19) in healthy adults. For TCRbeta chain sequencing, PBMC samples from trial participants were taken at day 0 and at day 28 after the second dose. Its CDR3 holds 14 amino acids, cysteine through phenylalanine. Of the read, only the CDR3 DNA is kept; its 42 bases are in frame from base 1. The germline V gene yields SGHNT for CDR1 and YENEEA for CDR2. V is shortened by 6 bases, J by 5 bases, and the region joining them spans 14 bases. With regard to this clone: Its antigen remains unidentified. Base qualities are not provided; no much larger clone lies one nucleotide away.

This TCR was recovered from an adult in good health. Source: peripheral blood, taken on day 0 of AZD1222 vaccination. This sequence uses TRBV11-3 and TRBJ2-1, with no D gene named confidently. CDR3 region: CASSSPADDNEQFF. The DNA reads TGTGCCAGCAGTAGCCCAGCTGATGACAATGAGCAGTTCTTC.